The TCR beta chain under discussion was sequenced for a study of blood T cell repertoires in COVID-19. The CDR3 length is 15 residues. Germline V CDR1 and CDR2: LNHDA, SQIVND (reference sequence). Trimming took 6 bases from V and 2 from J, leaving 16 bases between them. Data came from immunoSEQ multiplex PCR; TCRdb stores just in-frame clones and leaves some out. The sample records 250,000 to 300,000 clones, over 80% being singletons. Sample: peripheral blood. The source is a man in his sixties who had recovered from COVID-19. V and J are TRBV19 and TRBJ1-2; D may be TRBD1 (6 bases). CDR3 protein: CASSDTPGHNYGYTF. The CDR3 bases are TGTGCCAGTAGCGATACACCGGGACACAACTATGGCTACACCTTC.